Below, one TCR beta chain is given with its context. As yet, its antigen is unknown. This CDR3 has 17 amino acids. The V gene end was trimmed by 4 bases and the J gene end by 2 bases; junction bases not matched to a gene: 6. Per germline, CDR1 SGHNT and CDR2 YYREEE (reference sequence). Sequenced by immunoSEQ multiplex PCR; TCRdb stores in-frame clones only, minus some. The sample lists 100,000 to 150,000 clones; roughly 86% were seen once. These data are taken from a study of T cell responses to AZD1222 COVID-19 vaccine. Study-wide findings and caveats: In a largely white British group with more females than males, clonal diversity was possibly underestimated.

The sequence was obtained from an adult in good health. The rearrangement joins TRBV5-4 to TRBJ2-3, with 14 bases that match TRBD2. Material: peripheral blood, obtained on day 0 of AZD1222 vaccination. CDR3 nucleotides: TGTGCCAGCAGCCCGGGGACTAGCGGGAGTTCCACAGATACGCAGTATTTT. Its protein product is CASSPGTSGSSTDTQYF.